The rows below give T cell receptor beta chains drawn from one sample of a study of cytomegalovirus exposure and HLA in healthy donors. The assay was immunoSEQ multiplex PCR, and TCRdb's table has in-frame clones only and misses some. The sample has about 160,000 clones; approximately 80% are singletons. The sample consisted of PBMCs. The receptors were sampled from a man aged 40-55 years in good health and CMV-seronegative. Each CDR3 is given with its conserved first and last residue. D genes are given only for firm matches. Clone size is given for some rows only: seen once, a few or many times, or a class if the clone is expanded.

j_gene: TRBJ1-5; v_gene: TRBV30; abundance: once; d_gene: .; CDR3aa: CAWCGKDWGNQPQHF; CDR3nt: TGTGCCTGGTGCGGAAAGGACTGGGGCAATCAGCCCCAGCATTTT
j_gene: TRBJ2-2; v_gene: TRBV5-4; abundance: few; d_gene: .; CDR3aa: CASFSRGNGELFF; CDR3nt: TGTGCCAGCTTCTCTAGGGGAAACGGGGAGCTGTTTTTT
j_gene: TRBJ2-7; v_gene: TRBV6-6; abundance: .; d_gene: .; CDR3aa: CASSAGGELYEQYF; CDR3nt: TGTGCCAGCAGTGCCGGGGGTGAACTTTACGAGCAGTACTTC
j_gene: TRBJ2-4; v_gene: TRBV6-5; abundance: .; d_gene: TRBD1; CDR3aa: CASSPRDRGAYIQYF; CDR3nt: TGTGCCAGCAGTCCCCGGGACAGGGGGGCGTACATTCAGTACTTC
j_gene: TRBJ2-7; v_gene: TRBV5-6; abundance: .; d_gene: TRBD2; CDR3aa: CASSESGAGVPYEQYF; CDR3nt: TGTGCCAGCAGCGAGAGTGGAGCGGGGGTTCCTTACGAGCAGTACTTC
j_gene: TRBJ2-5; v_gene: TRBV27; abundance: .; d_gene: TRBD1; CDR3aa: CASSLSPYTGGETQYF; CDR3nt: TGTGCCAGCAGTTTATCGCCATATACAGGGGGGGAGACCCAGTACTTC
j_gene: TRBJ2-7; v_gene: TRBV4-2; abundance: .; d_gene: .; CDR3aa: CASSQARSSYEQYF; CDR3nt: TGTGCCAGCAGCCAAGCCCGGAGCTCCTACGAGCAGTACTTC
j_gene: TRBJ2-5; v_gene: TRBV7-2; abundance: few; d_gene: TRBD2; CDR3aa: CASSFTSGGREETQYF; CDR3nt: TGTGCCAGCAGCTTCACTAGCGGGGGGAGAGAAGAGACCCAGTACTTC
j_gene: TRBJ2-7; v_gene: TRBV5-1; abundance: .; d_gene: .; CDR3aa: CASRTGQSSYEQYF; CDR3nt: TGCGCCAGCAGAACTGGACAGTCCAGCTACGAGCAGTACTTC
j_gene: TRBJ1-3; v_gene: TRBV2; abundance: few; d_gene: .; CDR3aa: CASSEAFGVEVGNTIYF; CDR3nt: TGTGCCAGCAGTGAAGCCTTTGGAGTAGAAGTTGGAAACACCATATATTTT
j_gene: TRBJ2-1; v_gene: TRBV11-2; abundance: .; d_gene: TRBD2; CDR3aa: CASSSPSGVYNEQFF; CDR3nt: TGTGCCAGCAGCTCGCCTAGCGGGGTCTACAATGAGCAGTTCTTC
j_gene: TRBJ2-6; v_gene: TRBV28; abundance: few; d_gene: .; CDR3aa: CASRGVSGGRGGANVLTF; CDR3nt: TGTGCCAGCAGGGGGGTATCTGGGGGCCGAGGTGGGGCCAACGTCCTGACTTTC
j_gene: TRBJ2-7; v_gene: TRBV7-2; abundance: once; d_gene: TRBD2; CDR3aa: CASSAGLAGRSYEQYF; CDR3nt: TGTGCCAGCAGCGCTGGACTAGCGGGGCGCTCCTACGAGCAGTACTTC
j_gene: TRBJ1-5; v_gene: TRBV19; abundance: .; d_gene: .; CDR3aa: CASGGGAGQPQHF; CDR3nt: TGTGCCAGCGGAGGGGGGGCGGGTCAGCCCCAGCATTTT
j_gene: TRBJ1-6; v_gene: TRBV28; abundance: .; d_gene: TRBD1; CDR3aa: CASSRRQGSYNSPLHF; CDR3nt: TGTGCCAGCAGCCGCCGACAGGGCTCCTATAATTCACCCCTCCACTTT
j_gene: TRBJ2-7; v_gene: TRBV12-5; abundance: .; d_gene: .; CDR3aa: CASGPGGGYEQYF; CDR3nt: TGTGCTAGTGGCCCTGGGGGCGGTTACGAGCAGTACTTC
j_gene: TRBJ2-2; v_gene: TRBV27; abundance: .; d_gene: .; CDR3aa: CASSYDRPTGELFF; CDR3nt: TGTGCCAGCAGTTACGACAGGCCCACCGGGGAGCTGTTTTTT
j_gene: TRBJ2-5; v_gene: TRBV11-3; abundance: few; d_gene: TRBD2; CDR3aa: CASSLASGGPRETQYF; CDR3nt: TGTGCCAGCAGCTTAGCTAGCGGGGGGCCACGAGAGACCCAGTACTTC
j_gene: TRBJ1-1; v_gene: TRBV6-1; abundance: .; d_gene: .; CDR3aa: CASSELGGTEAFF; CDR3nt: TGTGCCAGCAGTGAATTGGGGGGCACTGAAGCTTTCTTT
j_gene: TRBJ2-1; v_gene: TRBV7-9; abundance: .; d_gene: .; CDR3aa: CASSSPGYMPFF; CDR3nt: TGTGCCAGCAGCTCCCCAGGGTATATGCCGTTCTTC
j_gene: TRBJ2-7; v_gene: TRBV5-1; abundance: once; d_gene: .; CDR3aa: CASSLIADRLIIEQYF; CDR3nt: TGCGCCAGCAGCTTGATCGCGGACAGACTTATAATCGAGCAGTACTTC
j_gene: TRBJ2-7; v_gene: TRBV6-6; abundance: few; d_gene: TRBD2; CDR3aa: CASSYGTNTYEQYF; CDR3nt: TGTGCCAGCAGTTACGGGACTAACACCTACGAGCAGTACTTC
j_gene: TRBJ1-2; v_gene: TRBV6-1; abundance: .; d_gene: .; CDR3aa: CASREFYGYTF; CDR3nt: TGTGCCAGCAGAGAGTTCTATGGCTACACCTTC
j_gene: TRBJ2-7; v_gene: TRBV10-3; abundance: .; d_gene: TRBD1; CDR3aa: CAISGDRGSYEQYF; CDR3nt: TGTGCCATCTCAGGGGACAGGGGCTCCTACGAGCAGTACTTC
j_gene: TRBJ2-7; v_gene: TRBV7-2; abundance: .; d_gene: .; CDR3aa: CASSLSRANEQYF; CDR3nt: TGTGCCAGCAGCTTATCCAGGGCCAACGAGCAGTACTTC
j_gene: TRBJ2-2; v_gene: TRBV19; abundance: .; d_gene: .; CDR3aa: CASSIDNVHTGELFF; CDR3nt: TGTGCCAGTAGTATAGATAATGTCCACACCGGGGAGCTGTTTTTT
j_gene: TRBJ1-1; v_gene: TRBV30; abundance: once; d_gene: .; CDR3aa: CAWRPTGHTEAFF; CDR3nt: TGTGCCTGGAGGCCGACAGGCCACACTGAAGCTTTCTTT
j_gene: TRBJ2-7; v_gene: TRBV7-2; abundance: .; d_gene: TRBD2; CDR3aa: CASSPSGGGSYEQYF; CDR3nt: TGTGCCAGCAGTCCTTCTGGCGGGGGTTCCTACGAGCAGTACTTC
j_gene: TRBJ1-2; v_gene: TRBV5-1; abundance: few; d_gene: TRBD1; CDR3aa: CASSPMGQKLYGYTF; CDR3nt: TGCGCCAGCAGCCCTATGGGACAGAAGCTTTATGGCTACACCTTC
j_gene: TRBJ1-2; v_gene: TRBV28; abundance: few; d_gene: .; CDR3aa: CASRPGGTALNYGYTF; CDR3nt: TGTGCCAGCAGACCGGGGGGGACGGCCCTAAACTATGGCTACACCTTC
j_gene: TRBJ1-2; v_gene: TRBV6-5; abundance: .; d_gene: TRBD1; CDR3aa: CATSRQGYGYTF; CDR3nt: TGTGCCACCTCCCGACAGGGCTATGGCTACACCTTC
j_gene: TRBJ2-7; v_gene: TRBV6-5; abundance: once; d_gene: .; CDR3aa: CASSPGRGAWDEQYF; CDR3nt: TGTGCCAGCAGTCCTGGACGGGGGGCCTGGGACGAGCAGTACTTC
j_gene: TRBJ2-3; v_gene: TRBV10-3; abundance: .; d_gene: TRBD1; CDR3aa: CAISSVTGGTDTQYF; CDR3nt: TGTGCCATCAGTTCTGTAACAGGGGGCACAGATACGCAGTATTTT
j_gene: TRBJ1-2; v_gene: TRBV30; abundance: .; d_gene: TRBD1; CDR3aa: CAWRDRGEYGYTF; CDR3nt: TGTGCCTGGAGAGACAGGGGAGAGTATGGCTACACCTTC
j_gene: TRBJ2-2; v_gene: TRBV11-2; abundance: few; d_gene: TRBD2; CDR3aa: CASEHLAGANTGELFF; CDR3nt: TGTGCCAGCGAACACTTAGCGGGGGCGAACACCGGGGAGCTGTTTTTT
j_gene: TRBJ2-1; v_gene: TRBV6-5; abundance: once; d_gene: TRBD1; CDR3aa: CASSLQGIYNEQFF; CDR3nt: TGTGCCAGCAGCTTACAGGGGATCTACAATGAGCAGTTCTTC
j_gene: TRBJ2-1; v_gene: TRBV4-3; abundance: .; d_gene: TRBD2; CDR3aa: CASSQETAGGYNEQFF; CDR3nt: TGCGCCAGCAGCCAAGAAACAGCGGGGGGGTACAATGAGCAGTTCTTC
j_gene: TRBJ2-5; v_gene: TRBV14; abundance: .; d_gene: TRBD1; CDR3aa: CASSQRQGRETQYF; CDR3nt: TGTGCCAGCAGCCAGCGACAGGGAAGGGAGACCCAGTACTTC
j_gene: TRBJ2-7; v_gene: TRBV27; abundance: .; d_gene: .; CDR3aa: CASSRKTDPSYEQYF; CDR3nt: TGTGCCAGCAGTCGGAAGACAGACCCTTCCTACGAGCAGTACTTC
j_gene: TRBJ1-3; v_gene: TRBV2; abundance: .; d_gene: TRBD1; CDR3aa: CASSGQGKGNTIYF; CDR3nt: TGTGCCAGCAGTGGACAGGGGAAAGGAAACACCATATATTTT
j_gene: TRBJ2-7; v_gene: TRBV28; abundance: .; d_gene: .; CDR3aa: CASRDGYEQYF; CDR3nt: TGTGCCAGCCGGGATGGTTACGAGCAGTACTTC
j_gene: TRBJ2-7; v_gene: TRBV27; abundance: .; d_gene: .; CDR3aa: CASSFQGAGYEQYF; CDR3nt: TGTGCCAGCAGTTTCCAAGGGGCTGGCTACGAGCAGTACTTC
j_gene: TRBJ1-2; v_gene: TRBV7-9; abundance: .; d_gene: TRBD1; CDR3aa: CASSPRTGHYGYTF; CDR3nt: TGTGCCAGCAGCCCTCGGACAGGGCACTATGGCTACACCTTC
j_gene: TRBJ2-3; v_gene: TRBV6-5; abundance: .; d_gene: TRBD1; CDR3aa: CASRRDRGATDTQYF; CDR3nt: TGTGCCAGCAGAAGGGACAGGGGGGCCACAGATACGCAGTATTTT
j_gene: TRBJ1-1; v_gene: TRBV29-1; abundance: few; d_gene: TRBD1; CDR3aa: CSVDLLWTGDGYGEAFF; CDR3nt: TGCAGCGTGGACCTCCTTTGGACAGGTGATGGATACGGTGAAGCTTTCTTT
j_gene: TRBJ2-7; v_gene: TRBV4-1; abundance: .; d_gene: .; CDR3aa: CASSQNRAAYEQYF; CDR3nt: TGCGCCAGCAGCCAAAACAGGGCGGCCTACGAGCAGTACTTC
j_gene: TRBJ2-7; v_gene: TRBV7-2; abundance: few; d_gene: TRBD1; CDR3aa: CASSAGQVLSYEQYF; CDR3nt: TGTGCCAGCAGCGCTGGACAGGTCCTCTCCTACGAGCAGTACTTC
j_gene: TRBJ2-7; v_gene: TRBV6-1; abundance: few; d_gene: TRBD1; CDR3aa: CAIGTGPYEQYF; CDR3nt: TGTGCCATCGGGACAGGACCCTACGAGCAGTACTTC
j_gene: TRBJ2-1; v_gene: TRBV6-4; abundance: .; d_gene: TRBD2; CDR3aa: CASSDSSSGGVDEQFF; CDR3nt: TGTGCCAGCAGTGACTCGTCTAGCGGGGGGGTAGATGAGCAGTTCTTC
j_gene: TRBJ1-1; v_gene: TRBV5-1; abundance: .; d_gene: .; CDR3aa: CASSLQGHTEAFF; CDR3nt: TGCGCCAGCAGCTTACAGGGCCACACTGAAGCTTTCTTT
j_gene: TRBJ1-1; v_gene: TRBV7-8; abundance: .; d_gene: .; CDR3aa: CASSLTGRGVTEAFF; CDR3nt: TGTGCCAGCAGCTTAACGGGACGGGGGGTGACTGAAGCTTTCTTT
j_gene: TRBJ1-1; v_gene: TRBV7-3; abundance: .; d_gene: TRBD1; CDR3aa: CASRKNPTGGNTEAFF; CDR3nt: TGTGCCAGCAGAAAAAACCCAACAGGGGGGAACACTGAAGCTTTCTTT
j_gene: TRBJ1-2; v_gene: TRBV6-4; abundance: .; d_gene: TRBD1; CDR3aa: CASSDSRGQRVYGYTF; CDR3nt: TGTGCCAGCAGTGACTCGAGGGGACAGCGAGTCTATGGCTACACCTTC
j_gene: TRBJ1-2; v_gene: TRBV6-5; abundance: .; d_gene: .; CDR3aa: CASSYGRTGNGYTF; CDR3nt: TGTGCCAGCAGCTACGGACGAACAGGGAATGGCTACACCTTC
j_gene: TRBJ2-7; v_gene: TRBV7-3; abundance: .; d_gene: .; CDR3aa: CASSLGSGLSYEQYF; CDR3nt: TGTGCCAGCAGCTTAGGGTCAGGACTTTCCTACGAGCAGTACTTC
j_gene: TRBJ2-5; v_gene: TRBV19; abundance: .; d_gene: TRBD2; CDR3aa: CASSLGTSGAVETQYF; CDR3nt: TGTGCCAGTAGTCTCGGGACTAGCGGGGCGGTGGAGACCCAGTACTTC
j_gene: TRBJ1-4; v_gene: TRBV15; abundance: few; d_gene: .; CDR3aa: CATSNWGQSNEKLFF; CDR3nt: TGTGCCACCAGCAACTGGGGGCAGAGTAATGAAAAACTGTTTTTT
j_gene: TRBJ2-1; v_gene: TRBV7-9; abundance: .; d_gene: TRBD1; CDR3aa: CASSFRGDSEQFF; CDR3nt: TGTGCCAGCAGCTTTCGTGGGGACAGCGAGCAGTTCTTC
j_gene: TRBJ1-5; v_gene: TRBV28; abundance: .; d_gene: TRBD1; CDR3aa: CASSLTGSNQPQHF; CDR3nt: TGTGCCAGCAGCCTGACAGGGAGCAATCAGCCCCAGCATTTT
j_gene: TRBJ1-5; v_gene: TRBV7-2; abundance: .; d_gene: .; CDR3aa: CASSKQGSNQPQHF; CDR3nt: TGTGCCAGCAGCAAACAGGGTTCCAATCAGCCCCAGCATTTT